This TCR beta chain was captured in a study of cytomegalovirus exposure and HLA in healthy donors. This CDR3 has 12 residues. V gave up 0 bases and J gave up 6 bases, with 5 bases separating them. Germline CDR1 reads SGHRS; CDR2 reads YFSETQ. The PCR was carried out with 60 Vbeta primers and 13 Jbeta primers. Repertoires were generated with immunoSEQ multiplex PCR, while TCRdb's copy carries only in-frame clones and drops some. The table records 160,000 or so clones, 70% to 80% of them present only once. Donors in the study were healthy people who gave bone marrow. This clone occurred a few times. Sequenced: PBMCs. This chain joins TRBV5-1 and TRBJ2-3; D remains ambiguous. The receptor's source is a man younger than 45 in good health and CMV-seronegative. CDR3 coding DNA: TGCGCCAGCAGCTTGGACATCGATACGCAGTATTTT. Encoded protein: CASSLDIDTQYF. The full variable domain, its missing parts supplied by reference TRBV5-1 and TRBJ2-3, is KAGVTQTPRYLIKTRGQQVTLSCSPISGHRSVSWYQQTPGQGLQFLFEYFSETQRNKGNFPGRFSGRQFSNSRSEMNVSTLELGDSALYLCASSLDIDTQYFGPGTRLTVL.